This is a list of T cell receptor beta chains from one sample in a study of T-cell reconstitution after alpha-beta-depleted transplantation in children. MiXCR, run by TCRdb on the PCR reads, gives a single entry per CDR3 protein. The sample shows about 300,000 distinct CDR3 sequences, 6% to 10% of them seen only once. The sequences come from peripheral blood, collected 360 days after TCRalphabeta/CD19-depleted stem cell transplant. These receptors were collected from a female patient aged 2 to 10 who had a stem cell transplant for Fanconi anemia, so the T cells may come from the graft donor. The CDR3 runs from the conserved cysteine through the conserved F or W. The order of the fields is clone size, J gene, D gene, CDR3 length, V gene, CDR3 protein, CDR3 DNA. The D gene is left open where the match is weak. Only part of the rows carry a size: once, few, many, or a class if the clone is expanded.

clone_size: few; j_call: TRBJ2-1; d_call: NA; cdr3_length: 11; v_call: TRBV3-1; cdr3_aa: CASSQDIVQFF; cdr3_nt: TGTGCCAGCAGCCAAGATATTGTACAGTTCTTC
clone_size: NA; j_call: TRBJ1-2; d_call: NA; cdr3_length: 14; v_call: TRBV10-1; cdr3_aa: CASSESRWGLSYTF; cdr3_nt: TGCGCCAGCAGTGAGTCTCGCTGGGGTCTCAGCTACACCTTC
clone_size: NA; j_call: TRBJ1-4; d_call: NA; cdr3_length: 15; v_call: TRBV6-1; cdr3_aa: CASSEVGAPNEKLFF; cdr3_nt: TGTGCCAGCAGTGAAGTTGGGGCTCCTAATGAAAAACTGTTTTTT
clone_size: few; j_call: TRBJ1-5; d_call: NA; cdr3_length: 14; v_call: TRBV28; cdr3_aa: CASSFVGTGQPQHF; cdr3_nt: TGTGCCAGCAGTTTTGTGGGAACGGGGCAGCCCCAGCATTTT
clone_size: many; j_call: TRBJ2-3; d_call: NA; cdr3_length: 12; v_call: TRBV3-1; cdr3_aa: CASSQVLRAQYF; cdr3_nt: TGTGCCAGCAGCCAGGTGTTAAGGGCGCAGTATTTT
clone_size: NA; j_call: TRBJ2-3; d_call: NA; cdr3_length: 16; v_call: TRBV7-8; cdr3_aa: CASSLVGRPSTDTQYF; cdr3_nt: TGTGCCAGCAGCTTAGTCGGCAGGCCTAGCACAGATACGCAGTATTTT
clone_size: NA; j_call: TRBJ1-2; d_call: NA; cdr3_length: 14; v_call: TRBV5-1; cdr3_aa: CASSFVQGLDGYTF; cdr3_nt: TGCGCCAGCAGCTTCGTGCAGGGTTTGGATGGCTACACCTTC
clone_size: many; j_call: TRBJ2-5; d_call: NA; cdr3_length: 13; v_call: TRBV28; cdr3_aa: CASQRGGQETQYF; cdr3_nt: TGTGCCAGTCAAAGAGGGGGGCAGGAGACCCAGTACTTC
clone_size: many; j_call: TRBJ2-1; d_call: TRBD2; cdr3_length: 15; v_call: TRBV5-1; cdr3_aa: CASSLWRGGLNEQFF; cdr3_nt: TGCGCCAGCAGCTTGTGGCGGGGGGGCCTCAATGAGCAGTTCTTC
clone_size: many; j_call: TRBJ2-3; d_call: NA; cdr3_length: 16; v_call: TRBV7-3; cdr3_aa: CASSLTGHKYTDTQYF; cdr3_nt: TGTGCCAGCAGCCTAACCGGGCACAAATACACAGATACGCAGTATTTT
clone_size: few; j_call: TRBJ2-2; d_call: TRBD2; cdr3_length: 16; v_call: TRBV6-5; cdr3_aa: CASSSWTSGKSGELFF; cdr3_nt: TGTGCCAGCAGTTCATGGACTAGCGGGAAATCCGGGGAGCTGTTTTTT
clone_size: NA; j_call: TRBJ2-1; d_call: NA; cdr3_length: 17; v_call: TRBV27; cdr3_aa: CASSLVLGQGPNNEQFF; cdr3_nt: TGTGCCAGCAGTTTAGTACTAGGGCAGGGGCCCAACAATGAGCAGTTCTTC
clone_size: many; j_call: TRBJ1-2; d_call: TRBD1; cdr3_length: 16; v_call: TRBV29-1; cdr3_aa: CSVEANDRGLPYGYTF; cdr3_nt: TGCAGCGTTGAAGCCAATGACAGGGGCCTCCCCTATGGCTACACCTTC
clone_size: few; j_call: TRBJ2-5; d_call: TRBD2; cdr3_length: 16; v_call: TRBV6-5; cdr3_aa: CASSYPGRVSGETQYF; cdr3_nt: TGTGCCAGCAGTTATCCCGGGAGGGTATCGGGCGAGACCCAGTACTTC
clone_size: many; j_call: TRBJ2-1; d_call: TRBD2; cdr3_length: 16; v_call: TRBV27; cdr3_aa: CASYPFRLAEYNEQFF; cdr3_nt: TGTGCCAGCTATCCATTTAGACTAGCGGAGTACAATGAGCAGTTCTTC
clone_size: many; j_call: TRBJ2-1; d_call: TRBD1; cdr3_length: 15; v_call: TRBV10-3; cdr3_aa: CAISNRDRGQDEQFF; cdr3_nt: TGTGCCATCAGTAACCGGGACAGGGGGCAGGATGAGCAGTTCTTC
clone_size: few; j_call: TRBJ2-7; d_call: NA; cdr3_length: 14; v_call: TRBV2; cdr3_aa: CASSGRAATYEQYF; cdr3_nt: TGTGCCAGCAGTGGGAGGGCCGCGACCTACGAGCAGTACTTC
clone_size: many; j_call: TRBJ1-2; d_call: NA; cdr3_length: 17; v_call: TRBV12-3/TRBV12-4; cdr3_aa: CASSSPGVLSANYGYTF; cdr3_nt: TGTGCCAGCAGTTCTCCTGGAGTTTTATCAGCTAACTATGGCTACACCTTC
clone_size: many; j_call: TRBJ2-7; d_call: TRBD1; cdr3_length: 14; v_call: TRBV28; cdr3_aa: CASSYQIQGNEQYF; cdr3_nt: TGTGCCAGCAGCTACCAAATACAGGGGAACGAGCAGTACTTC
clone_size: NA; j_call: TRBJ1-5; d_call: NA; cdr3_length: 13; v_call: TRBV20-1; cdr3_aa: CSASLSPPQPQHF; cdr3_nt: TGCAGTGCCTCACTGAGCCCCCCCCAACCCCAGCATTTT
clone_size: many; j_call: TRBJ2-3; d_call: NA; cdr3_length: 16; v_call: TRBV7-9; cdr3_aa: CASSSKGGGREDTQYF; cdr3_nt: TGTGCCAGCAGCTCAAAGGGGGGGGGACGTGAAGATACGCAGTATTTT
clone_size: many; j_call: TRBJ1-1; d_call: NA; cdr3_length: 14; v_call: TRBV12-3/TRBV12-4; cdr3_aa: CASSLQGGDTEAFF; cdr3_nt: TGTGCCAGCAGTTTACAGGGTGGGGACACTGAAGCTTTCTTT
clone_size: many; j_call: TRBJ2-1; d_call: NA; cdr3_length: 14; v_call: TRBV6-5; cdr3_aa: CASSYGSSYNEQFF; cdr3_nt: TGTGCCAGCAGTTACGGGAGCTCCTACAATGAGCAGTTCTTC
clone_size: many; j_call: TRBJ2-3; d_call: NA; cdr3_length: 15; v_call: TRBV3-2; cdr3_aa: CASSQFVASTDTQYF; cdr3_nt: TGTGCCAGCAGCCAATTTGTCGCGTCCACAGATACGCAGTATTTT